This T cell receptor (beta chain) emerged from a study of T-cell memory formation after mild COVID-19. Study-wide background: TCR clusters mostly belonged to single donors.

TCRdb itself ran the 5' RACE reads through MiXCR, one entry per CDR3 protein. The sample includes 120,000 to 150,000 distinct CDR3 sequences, approximately 21% of them seen just once. This CDR3 comprises 13 residues. The V end lost 2 bases, the J end lost 6 bases, and 8 bases lay between the germline ends. In germline, CDR1 is SGHRS, CDR2 YFSETQ. Study-level points and caveats: CD8+ contracting clones occupied EMRA, while CD4+ ones occupied mainly CM and EM. The pre-infection memory compartment contained some responding clones, suggesting cross-reactive memory joined. Clones that contracted from day 15 to 85 had balanced CD4/CD8; later expanders were CD4+ biased.

This clonotype was observed a handful of times. Its antigen remains unidentified. Sequenced sample: PBMCs or a T cell subset sorted from them (not recorded which). The rearrangement links TRBV5-1 to TRBJ2-2; a weak D match, TRBD1 (5 bases). The clonotype was recovered from an adult woman who had mild COVID-19 (a few samples of this study predate the infection). Cell type and time point are not known. CDR3: CASSFQGSGELFF. The CDR3 DNA is TGCGCCAGCAGCTTCCAGGGTTCCGGGGAGCTGTTTTTT.